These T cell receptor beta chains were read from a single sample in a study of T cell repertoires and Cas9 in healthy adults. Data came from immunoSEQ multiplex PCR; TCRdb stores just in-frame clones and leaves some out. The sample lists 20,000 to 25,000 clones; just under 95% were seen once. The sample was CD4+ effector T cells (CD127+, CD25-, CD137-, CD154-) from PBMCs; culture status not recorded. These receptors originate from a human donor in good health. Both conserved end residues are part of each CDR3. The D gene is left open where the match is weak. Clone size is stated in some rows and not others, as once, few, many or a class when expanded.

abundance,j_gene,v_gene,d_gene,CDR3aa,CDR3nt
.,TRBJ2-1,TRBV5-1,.,CASSLEGNWGHNEQFF,TGCGCCAGCAGCTTGGAGGGAAACTGGGGACACAATGAGCAGTTCTTC
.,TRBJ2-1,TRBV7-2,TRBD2,CASSLTSGTRYNEQFF,TGTGCCAGCAGCCTAACTAGCGGGACCCGCTACAATGAGCAGTTCTTC
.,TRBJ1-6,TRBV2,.,CASSEYPDLLSSYNSPLHF,TGTGCCAGCAGTGAATACCCAGATCTTCTGAGCTCCTATAATTCACCCCTCCACTTT
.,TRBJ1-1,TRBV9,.,CASSVGGHRNTEAFF,TGTGCCAGCAGCGTTGGGGGACATCGGAACACTGAAGCTTTCTTT
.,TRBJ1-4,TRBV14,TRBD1,CASSRLQGPVEKLFF,TGTGCCAGCAGCCGCCTACAGGGGCCAGTAGAAAAACTGTTTTTT
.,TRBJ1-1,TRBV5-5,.,CASSRGAPTEAFF,TGTGCCAGCAGCCGGGGGGCCCCCACTGAAGCTTTCTTT
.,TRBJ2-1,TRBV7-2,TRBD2,CASRFLAGGAYNEQFF,TGTGCCAGCAGATTCCTAGCGGGGGGAGCTTACAATGAGCAGTTCTTC
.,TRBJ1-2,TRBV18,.,CASSPPLSPRGTLRGYTF,TGTGCCAGCTCACCACCCTTATCGCCACGGGGGACTCTTCGGGGCTACACCTTC
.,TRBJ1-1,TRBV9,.,CASRRGGNTEAFF,TGTGCCAGCAGGAGGGGCGGGAACACTGAAGCTTTCTTT
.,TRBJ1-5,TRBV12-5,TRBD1,CASGLDRGYWPQHF,TGTGCTAGTGGACTTGACAGGGGTTATTGGCCCCAGCATTTT
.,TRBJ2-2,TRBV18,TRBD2,CASSPLAGNTGELFF,TGTGCCAGCTCACCACTAGCGGGGAACACCGGGGAGCTGTTTTTT
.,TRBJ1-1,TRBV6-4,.,CASKRTVYTEAFF,TGTGCCAGCAAAAGGACAGTCTACACTGAAGCTTTCTTT
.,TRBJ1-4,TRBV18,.,CASSPPRTDNEKLFF,TGTGCCAGCTCACCACCCAGGACAGATAATGAAAAACTGTTTTTT
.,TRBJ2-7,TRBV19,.,CASAPGGRRNEQCF,TGTGCCAGTGCCCCCGGGGGCCGTCGGAACGAGCAGTGCTTC
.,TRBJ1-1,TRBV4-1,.,CASSQDGSGGLEAFF,TGCGCCAGCAGCCAAGACGGTTCGGGGGGGCTTGAAGCTTTCTTT
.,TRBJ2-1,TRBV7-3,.,CASSLWNQRDNEQFF,TGTGCCAGCAGCTTATGGAACCAACGGGACAATGAGCAGTTCTTC
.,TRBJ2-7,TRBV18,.,CASSQQGPPNYEQYF,TGTGCCAGCTCACAGCAGGGTCCCCCTAACTACGAGCAGTACTTC
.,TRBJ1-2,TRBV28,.,CASSFGKSGYTF,TGTGCCAGCAGTTTTGGGAAAAGTGGCTACACCTTC
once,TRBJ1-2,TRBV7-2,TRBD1,CASSLAPSGRGPLSGYTF,TGTGCCAGCAGCTTAGCCCCCTCTGGGAGGGGGCCCTTAAGTGGCTACACCTTC
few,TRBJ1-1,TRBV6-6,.,CASEDRQAFF,TGTGCCAGCGAGGACAGACAAGCTTTCTTT
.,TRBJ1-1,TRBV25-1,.,CASSESRSNTEAFF,TGTGCCAGCAGTGAATCCCGTTCGAACACTGAAGCTTTCTTT
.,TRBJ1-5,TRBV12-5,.,CASVTGSWQPQHF,TGTGCTAGTGTTACAGGGTCCTGGCAGCCCCAGCATTTT
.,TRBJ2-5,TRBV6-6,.,CASRRTDQETQYF,TGTGCCAGCAGGCGGACAGACCAAGAGACCCAGTACTTC
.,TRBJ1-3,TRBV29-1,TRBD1,CSVEDRTGPGVTIYF,TGCAGCGTTGAAGATCGGACAGGGCCCGGCGTCACCATATATTTT
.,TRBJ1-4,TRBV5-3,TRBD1,CASKVGTGFF,TGTGCCAGCAAAGTAGGGACAGGGTTTTTT
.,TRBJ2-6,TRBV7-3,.,CASSDKQRLQSRANVLTF,TGTGCCAGCAGCGATAAACAACGCTTACAAAGTCGGGCCAACGTCCTGACTTTC
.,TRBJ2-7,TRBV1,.,CTSSQGTTYEQYF,TGCACCAGCAGCCAAGGGACCACCTACGAGCAGTACTTC
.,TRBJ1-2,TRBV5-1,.,CASSLRQNNYGYTF,TGCGCCAGCAGCTTGAGACAGAATAACTATGGCTACACCTTC
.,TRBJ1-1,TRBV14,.,CASSPLRSPQNTEAFF,TGTGCCAGCAGCCCTCTAAGGTCTCCCCAAAACACTGAAGCTTTCTTT
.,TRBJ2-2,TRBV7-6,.,CASSLVQGSFTGELFF,TGTGCCAGCAGCTTAGTCCAGGGGTCGTTCACCGGGGAGCTGTTTTTT
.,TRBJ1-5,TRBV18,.,CASSPEQGGQPQHF,TGTGCCAGCTCACCTGAGCAGGGCGGGCAGCCCCAGCATTTT
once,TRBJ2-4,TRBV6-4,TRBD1,CASSPGTGWDIQYF,TGTGCCAGCAGCCCTGGGACAGGTTGGGACATTCAGTACTTC
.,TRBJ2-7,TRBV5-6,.,CASSLVPSADEQYF,TGTGCCAGCAGCTTGGTCCCATCAGCCGACGAGCAGTACTTC
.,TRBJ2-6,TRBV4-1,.,CASSQDQVSSGANVLTF,TGCGCCAGCAGCCAAGATCAGGTGAGCTCTGGGGCCAACGTCCTGACTTTC
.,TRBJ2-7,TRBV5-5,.,CASTPAYEQYF,TGTGCCAGCACTCCTGCCTACGAGCAGTACTTC
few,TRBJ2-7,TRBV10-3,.,CAISRDGGHEQYF,TGTGCCATCAGTCGGGACGGGGGGCACGAGCAGTACTTC
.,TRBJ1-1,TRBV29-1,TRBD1,CSVTGGFSTEAFF,TGCAGCGTTACAGGGGGCTTTAGCACTGAAGCTTTCTTT
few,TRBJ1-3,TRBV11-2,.,CASSRTQSTDTIYF,TGTGCCAGCAGCAGGACACAAAGTACGGACACCATATATTTT
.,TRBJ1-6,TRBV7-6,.,CASSFDLSPLHF,TGTGCCAGCAGCTTCGATTTGTCACCCCTCCACTTT
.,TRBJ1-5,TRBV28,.,CASSLIGFTASNQPQHF,TGTGCCAGCAGTTTAATAGGGTTTACAGCGAGCAATCAGCCCCAGCATTTT
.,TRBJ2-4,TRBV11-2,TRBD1,CASSATGVRAKNIQYF,TGTGCCAGCAGCGCGACAGGGGTTCGAGCCAAAAACATTCAGTACTTC
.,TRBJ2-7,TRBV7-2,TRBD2,CASSIQRGWDEQYF,TGTGCCAGCAGCATTCAGCGGGGGTGGGATGAGCAGTACTTC
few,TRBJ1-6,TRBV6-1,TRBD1,CASTYRGGNSPLHF,TGTGCCAGCACGTACAGGGGTGGTAATTCACCCCTCCACTTT
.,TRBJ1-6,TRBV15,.,CATSRDSSPLHF,TGTGCCACCAGCAGAGATTCCTCACCCCTCCACTTT
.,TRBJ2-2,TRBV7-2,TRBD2,CASSLGRTRSNTGELFF,TGTGCCAGCAGCTTGGGAAGGACTAGGTCGAACACCGGGGAGCTGTTTTTT
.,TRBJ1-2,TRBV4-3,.,CASSQDYVAGGYGYTF,TGCGCCAGCAGCCAAGATTACGTGGCAGGAGGTTATGGCTACACCTTC
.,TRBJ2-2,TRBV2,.,CASSWDTNTGELFF,TGTGCCAGCAGTTGGGATACGAACACCGGGGAGCTGTTTTTT
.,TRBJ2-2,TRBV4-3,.,CASGQLGRPNTGELFF,TGCGCCAGCGGACAGTTGGGGCGCCCCAACACCGGGGAGCTGTTTTTT
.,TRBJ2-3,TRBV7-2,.,CASSSSGTWDTQYF,TGTGCCAGCAGCTCGTCTGGGACTTGGGATACGCAGTATTTT